The sample holds a few counts of the clone carrying this TCR beta chain. The time point denotes: pre-sensitization, week 0. Described treatment: therapeutic diphenylcyclopropenone sensitization with weekly scalp DPC. CDR3 length: 16 amino acids. Between the trimmed V and J ends, which lost 3 bases and 2 bases, there was a span of 15 bases. TCRdb ran MiXCR on the RACE reads and lists one entry per CDR3 protein. The table has more than 300,000 distinct CDR3 sequences, 5.5% seen once. This specimen comes from a study of human T cells and chemical hapten exposure. The sequenced sample was whole blood, obtained in connection with sensitization to the hapten diphenylcyclopropenone (DPC). The sequence was obtained from a woman under 30 with alopecia areata. Some clones in this sample may be carry-over from other donors' samples. The chain couples TRBV12-3 or TRBV12-4 to TRBJ2-3; possibly TRBD1 for D (6 bases). CDR3 DNA sequence: TGTGCCAGCAGTTTCCGGGACACCTCCGCCACAGATACGCAGTATTTT. This encodes CASSFRDTSATDTQYF.